Listed here is a single TCR beta chain. This sample was taken from a study of blood T cell repertoires in COVID-19. Across the whole study: COVID-19 samples from acute and convalescent phases originated in the United States, Italy and Spain. T cells, B-cell-depleted T cells, or PBMCs provided the cDNA or gDNA that served as material.

J was trimmed by 3 bases and V by 5 bases; bases with no gene match: 1. The CDR3 has 13 amino acids. Per germline, CDR1 SGHVS and CDR2 FQNEAQ. Original methodology: By means of reference gene primer amplification, nucleated cell counts were estimated. Sequenced by immunoSEQ multiplex PCR; TCRdb stores in-frame clones only, minus some. D and trimming come from the DNA, and the V and J calls and clone size come from that table. This repertoire shows about 54,000 clones, 90% found once; its top ten account for approximately 8%. Sequenced sample: peripheral blood. The sequence was collected from a woman in her 40s with active COVID-19. V usage is TRBV7-8 and J usage is TRBJ2-5; 9 positions agree with TRBD1. CDR3 loop: CASSRDREETQYF. The DNA of the CDR3 is TGTGCCAGCAGCCGGGACAGGGAAGAGACCCAGTACTTC.